The 3 T cell receptor beta chains reported below all come from one sample, sequenced in a study of shared clonotypes between healthy human individuals. Sequencing used immunoSEQ multiplex PCR; TCRdb keeps in-frame clones, though not all of them. Of roughly 2.4 million clones in the sample, approximately 95% are singletons; the top ten hold approximately 0.13%. Sequenced input: naive CD4+ T cells sorted from blood. Noted subset: CD45RA+ positively selected. These receptor sequences come from a man younger than 35 in good health.

The rearrangement links TRBV30 to TRBJ2-1; 8 bases match TRBD2. Germline V gives CDR1 GTSNPN, CDR2 SVGIG (reference sequence). The CDR3 has 13 residues. With V trimmed by 1 base and J by 6 bases, 2 bases remained unmatched. CDR3 in DNA: TGTGCCTGGAGTGGGAGCGGGAGCAATGAGCAGTTCTTC. This gives the protein CAWSGSGSNEQFF.

The chain uses TRBV2 and TRBJ1-5, with 8 bases lining up with TRBD1. This CDR3 contains 16 residues. The V and J ends lost 6 bases and 2 bases, in that order; junction bases with no gene match: 9. CDR1 and CDR2 (germline): SNHLY, FYNNEI. The CDR3 nucleotides are TGTGCCAGCAGCACACAGGGGGTCGCAGGCAATCAGCCCCAGCATTTT. Residues: CASSTQGVAGNQPQHF.

The V call is TRBV30, the J call TRBJ2-5, with 11 bases fitting TRBD2. CDR1 is GTSNPN, CDR2 SVGIG, per germline (reference sequence). Trimming cost V 0 bases and J 5 bases; bases outside gene matches: 11. The CDR3 extends over 17 amino acids. CDR3 amino acids: CAWSVGRTSGSPETQYF. The DNA for the CDR3 is TGTGCCTGGAGTGTCGGGAGAACTAGCGGGAGTCCGGAGACCCAGTACTTC.